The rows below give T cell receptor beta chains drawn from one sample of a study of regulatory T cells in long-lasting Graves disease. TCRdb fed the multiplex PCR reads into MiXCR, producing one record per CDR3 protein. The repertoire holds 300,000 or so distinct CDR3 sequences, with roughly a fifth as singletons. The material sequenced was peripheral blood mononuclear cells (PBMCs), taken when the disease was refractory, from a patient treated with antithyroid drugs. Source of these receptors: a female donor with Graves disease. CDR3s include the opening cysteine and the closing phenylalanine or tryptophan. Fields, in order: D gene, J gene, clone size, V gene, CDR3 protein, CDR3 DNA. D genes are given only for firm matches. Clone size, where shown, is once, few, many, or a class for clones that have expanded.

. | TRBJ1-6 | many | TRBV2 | CASHRESSPLHF | TGTGCCAGCCACCGGGAGAGTTCACCCCTCCACTTT
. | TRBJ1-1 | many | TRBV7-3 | CASSSTSWTGKNTEAFF | TGTGCCAGCAGCTCCACATCCTGGACGGGAAAGAACACTGAAGCTTTCTTT
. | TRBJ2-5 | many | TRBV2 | CASSGLRYSQETQYF | TGTGCCAGCAGTGGCCTCAGGTACTCCCAAGAGACCCAGTACTTC
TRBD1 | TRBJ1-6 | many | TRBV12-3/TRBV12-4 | CASSPPNRGLNSPLHF | TGTGCCAGCAGTCCACCGAACAGGGGCCTTAATTCACCCCTCCACTTT
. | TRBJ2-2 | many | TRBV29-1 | CSTRTGNTGELFF | TGCAGCACCAGGACGGGTAACACCGGGGAGCTGTTTTTT
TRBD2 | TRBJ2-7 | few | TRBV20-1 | CSARVPSGFYEQYF | TGCAGTGCTAGAGTTCCTAGCGGATTCTACGAGCAGTACTTC
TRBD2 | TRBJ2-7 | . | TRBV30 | CAWSLAGGFSVEQYF | TGTGCCTGGTCTCTAGCGGGAGGGTTTTCCGTCGAGCAGTACTTC
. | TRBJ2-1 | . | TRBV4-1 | CASSPRIRGNEQFF | TGCGCCAGCAGCCCAAGAATACGGGGAAATGAGCAGTTCTTC
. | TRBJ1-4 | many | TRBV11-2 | CASSPRALSPEKLFF | TGTGCCAGCAGCCCAAGGGCCTTATCGCCCGAAAAACTGTTTTTT
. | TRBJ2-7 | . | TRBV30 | CAWSVWDISYEQYF | TGTGCCTGGAGTGTGTGGGACATCTCCTACGAGCAGTACTTC
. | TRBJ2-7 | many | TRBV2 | CARSDRREQYF | TGTGCCAGAAGTGACAGGAGGGAGCAGTACTTC
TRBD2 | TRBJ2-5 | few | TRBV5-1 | CASSSLAGRGETQYF | TGCGCCAGCAGCTCGCTAGCGGGAAGGGGGGAGACCCAGTACTTC
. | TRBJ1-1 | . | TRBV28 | CASSLNDWSGNTEAFF | TGTGCCAGCAGTTTAAATGATTGGTCGGGGAACACTGAAGCTTTCTTT
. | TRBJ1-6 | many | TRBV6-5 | CASSYGDSPLHF | TGTGCCAGCAGTTACGGCGATTCACCCCTCCACTTT
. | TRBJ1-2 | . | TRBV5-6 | CASSGVRAPSPPFGYTF | TGTGCCAGCAGCGGGGTGCGGGCTCCCTCGCCCCCCTTTGGCTACACCTTC
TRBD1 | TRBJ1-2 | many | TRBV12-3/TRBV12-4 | CASSLGTGSDYGYTF | TGTGCCAGCAGTCTCGGGACAGGGTCGGACTATGGCTACACCTTC
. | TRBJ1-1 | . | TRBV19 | CASSITPANTEAFF | TGTGCCAGTAGTATCACACCGGCTAACACTGAAGCTTTCTTT
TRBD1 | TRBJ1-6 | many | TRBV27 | CASSFQGAIYNSPLHF | TGTGCCAGCAGTTTCCAGGGGGCCATCTATAATTCACCCCTCCACTTT
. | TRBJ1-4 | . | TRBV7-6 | CASSLEAGGEEKLFF | TGTGCCAGCAGCTTAGAAGCCGGAGGGGAAGAAAAACTGTTTTTT
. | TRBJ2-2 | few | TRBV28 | CASTLSGGTGELFF | TGTGCCAGCACCCTCTCCGGAGGTACCGGGGAGCTGTTTTTT
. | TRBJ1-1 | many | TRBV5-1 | CASSLAGRNTEAFF | TGTGCCAGCAGTTTAGCAGGGAGGAACACTGAAGCTTTCTTT
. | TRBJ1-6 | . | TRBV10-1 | CASSESIVGGLHF | TGCGCCAGCAGTGAGTCGATTGTGGGAGGACTCCACTTT
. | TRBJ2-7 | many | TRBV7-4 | CASSLAYGRQMNEQYF | TGTGCCAGCAGCTTAGCTTATGGTAGACAGATGAACGAGCAGTACTTC
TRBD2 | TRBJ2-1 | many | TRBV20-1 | CSARDLAGTYNEQFF | TGCAGTGCTAGAGATCTAGCGGGCACCTACAATGAGCAGTTCTTC
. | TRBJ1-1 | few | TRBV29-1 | CSVVSVVFSGNTEAFF | TGCAGCGTTGTTTCAGTTGTGTTTTCCGGGAACACTGAAGCTTTCTTT
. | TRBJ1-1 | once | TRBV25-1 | CASTWGTEVFF | TGTGCCAGCACTTGGGGGACTGAAGTTTTCTTT
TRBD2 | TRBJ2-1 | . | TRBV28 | CASTGTSTSSYNEQFF | TGTGCCAGCACGGGGACTAGCACGAGCTCCTACAATGAGCAGTTCTTC
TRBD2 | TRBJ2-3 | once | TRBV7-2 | CASSFSGTTDTQYF | TGTGCCAGCAGCTTTAGCGGGACCACAGATACGCAGTATTTT
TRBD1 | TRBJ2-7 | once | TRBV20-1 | CSARLTGQGSYEQYF | TGCAGTGCTAGATTAACCGGACAGGGCTCCTACGAGCAGTACTTC
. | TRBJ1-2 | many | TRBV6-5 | CASSYGYPPTGGYTF | TGTGCCAGCAGTTATGGGTACCCACCTACAGGCGGCTACACCTTC
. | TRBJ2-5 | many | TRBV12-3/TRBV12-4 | CASSPDSLETQYF | TGTGCCAGCAGTCCGGACAGTCTCGAGACCCAGTACTTC
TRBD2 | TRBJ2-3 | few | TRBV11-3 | CASSGRLAAIGTDTQYF | TGTGCCAGCAGCGGCCGACTAGCGGCAATAGGTACAGATACGCAGTATTTT
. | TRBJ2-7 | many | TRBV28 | CATVRSSYEQYF | TGTGCCACCGTGCGGAGCTCCTACGAGCAGTACTTC
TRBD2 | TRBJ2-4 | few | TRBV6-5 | CASSYPGGVAVAKNIQYF | TGTGCCAGCAGTTATCCCGGGGGGGTAGCGGTAGCCAAAAACATTCAGTACTTC
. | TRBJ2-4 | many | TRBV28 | CASSRHGGTKNIQYF | TGTGCCAGCAGCCGTCATGGGGGGACCAAAAACATTCAGTACTTC